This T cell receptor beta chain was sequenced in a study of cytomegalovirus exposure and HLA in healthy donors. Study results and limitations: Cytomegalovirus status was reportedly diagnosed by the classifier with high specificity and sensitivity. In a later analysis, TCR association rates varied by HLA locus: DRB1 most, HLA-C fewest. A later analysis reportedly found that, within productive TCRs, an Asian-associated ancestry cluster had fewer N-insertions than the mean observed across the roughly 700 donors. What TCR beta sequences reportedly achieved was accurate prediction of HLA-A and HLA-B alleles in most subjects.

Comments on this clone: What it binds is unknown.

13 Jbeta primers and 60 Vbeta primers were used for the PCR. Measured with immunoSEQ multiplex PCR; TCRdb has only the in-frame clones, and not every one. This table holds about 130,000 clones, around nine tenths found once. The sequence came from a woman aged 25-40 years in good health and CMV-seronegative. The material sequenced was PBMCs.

CDR3 bases: TGTGCCAGCAGCTTAACCCTTTATCCGGGACAGGGGAACAATGAGCAGTTCTTC. It is translated as CASSLTLYPGQGNNEQFF. The chain carries TRBV7-2 and TRBJ2-1; 10 nucleotides align to TRBD1. This CDR3 spans 18 amino acids. The germline gives CDR1 SGHTA, CDR2 FQGNSA. V trimming: 2 bases; J trimming: 5 bases; junction bases outside the gene matches: 12.